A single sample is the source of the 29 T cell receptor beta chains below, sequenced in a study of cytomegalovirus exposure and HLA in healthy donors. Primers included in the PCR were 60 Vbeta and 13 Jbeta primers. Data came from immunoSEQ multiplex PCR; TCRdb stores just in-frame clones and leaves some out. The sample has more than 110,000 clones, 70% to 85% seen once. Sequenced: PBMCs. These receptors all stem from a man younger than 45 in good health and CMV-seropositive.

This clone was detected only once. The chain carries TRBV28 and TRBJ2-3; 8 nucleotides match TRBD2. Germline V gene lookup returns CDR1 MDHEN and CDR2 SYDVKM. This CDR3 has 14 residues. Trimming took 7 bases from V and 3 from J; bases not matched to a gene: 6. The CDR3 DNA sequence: TGTGCCAGCATCACGGGGACTAGGACAGATACGCAGTATTTT. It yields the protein CASITGTRTDTQYF.

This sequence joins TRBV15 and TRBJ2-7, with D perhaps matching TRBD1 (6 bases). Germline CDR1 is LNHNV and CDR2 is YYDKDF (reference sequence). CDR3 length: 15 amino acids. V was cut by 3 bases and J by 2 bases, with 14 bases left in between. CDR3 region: CATSSDNRAPYEQYF. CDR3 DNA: TGTGCCACCAGCAGTGATAACAGGGCGCCCTACGAGCAGTACTTC. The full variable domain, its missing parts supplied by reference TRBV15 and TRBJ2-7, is DAMVIQNPRYQVTQFGKPVTLSCSQTLNHNVMYWYQQKSSQAPKLLFHYYDKDFNNEADTPDNFQSRRPNTSFCFLDIRSPGLGDTAMYLCATSSDNRAPYEQYFGPGTRLTVT.

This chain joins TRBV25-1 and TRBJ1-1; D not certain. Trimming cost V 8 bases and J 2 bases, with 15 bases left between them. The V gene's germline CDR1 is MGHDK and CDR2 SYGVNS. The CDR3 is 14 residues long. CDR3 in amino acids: CASLPARSNTEAFF. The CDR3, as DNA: TGTGCCAGCCTCCCCGCCAGGTCCAACACTGAAGCTTTCTTT.

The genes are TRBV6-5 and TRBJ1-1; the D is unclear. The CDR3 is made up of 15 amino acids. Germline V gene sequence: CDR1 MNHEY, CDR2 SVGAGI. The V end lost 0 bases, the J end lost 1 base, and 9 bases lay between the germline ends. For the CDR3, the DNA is TGTGCCAGCAGTTACTCGGCGAGACAGAACACTGAAGCTTTCTTT. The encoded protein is CASSYSARQNTEAFF.

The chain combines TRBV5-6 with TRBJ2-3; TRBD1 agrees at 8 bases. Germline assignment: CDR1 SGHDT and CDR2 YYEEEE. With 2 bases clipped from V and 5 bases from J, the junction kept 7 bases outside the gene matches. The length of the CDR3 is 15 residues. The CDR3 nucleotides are TGTGCCAGCAGCTTAGGACAGGGAAGAGGAGATACGCAGTATTTT. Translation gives CASSLGQGRGDTQYF.

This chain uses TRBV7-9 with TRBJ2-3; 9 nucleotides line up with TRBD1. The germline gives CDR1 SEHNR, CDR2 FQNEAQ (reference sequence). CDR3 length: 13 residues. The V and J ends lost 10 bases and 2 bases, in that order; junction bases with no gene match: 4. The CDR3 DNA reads TGTGCCATAAGGACAGGGGCCACAGATACGCAGTATTTT. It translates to CAIRTGATDTQYF. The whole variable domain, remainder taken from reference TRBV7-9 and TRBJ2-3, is DTGVSQNPRHKITKRGQNVTFRCDPISEHNRLYWYRQTLGQGPEFLTYFQNEAQLEKSRLLSDRFSAERPKGSFSTLEIQRTEQGDSAMYLCAIRTGATDTQYFGPGTRLTVL.

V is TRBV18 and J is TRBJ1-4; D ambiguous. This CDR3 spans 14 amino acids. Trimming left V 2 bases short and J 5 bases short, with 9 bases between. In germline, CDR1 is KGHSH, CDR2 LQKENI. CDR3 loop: CASSPRGSNEKLFF. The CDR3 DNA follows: TGTGCCAGCTCACCAAGAGGGTCCAATGAAAAACTGTTTTTT. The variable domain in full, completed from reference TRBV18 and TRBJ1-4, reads NAGVMQNPRHLVRRRGQEARLRCSPMKGHSHVYWYRQLPEEGLKFMVYLQKENIIDESGMPKERFSAEFPKEGPSILRIQQVVRGDSAAYFCASSPRGSNEKLFFGSGTQLSVL.

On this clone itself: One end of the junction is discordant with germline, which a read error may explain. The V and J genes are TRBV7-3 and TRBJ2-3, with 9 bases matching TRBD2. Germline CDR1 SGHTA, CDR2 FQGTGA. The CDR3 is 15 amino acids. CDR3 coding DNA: TGTGCCAGCAGCATAACTAGCGGGCCCACAGATACGCAGTATTTT. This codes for CASSITSGPTDTQYF.

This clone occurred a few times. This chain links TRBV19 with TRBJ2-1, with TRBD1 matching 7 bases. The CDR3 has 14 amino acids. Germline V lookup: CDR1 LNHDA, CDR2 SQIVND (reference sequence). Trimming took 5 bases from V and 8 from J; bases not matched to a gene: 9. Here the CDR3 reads CASSLQTGRHEQFF. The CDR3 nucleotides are TGTGCCAGTAGTCTCCAGACAGGGCGACATGAGCAGTTCTTC.

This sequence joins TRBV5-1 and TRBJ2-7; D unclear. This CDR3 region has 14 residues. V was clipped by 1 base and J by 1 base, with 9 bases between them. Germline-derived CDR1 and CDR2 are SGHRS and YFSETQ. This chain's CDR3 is CASSLTGESYEQYF. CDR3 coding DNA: TGCGCCAGCAGCTTGACGGGTGAATCCTACGAGCAGTACTTC.

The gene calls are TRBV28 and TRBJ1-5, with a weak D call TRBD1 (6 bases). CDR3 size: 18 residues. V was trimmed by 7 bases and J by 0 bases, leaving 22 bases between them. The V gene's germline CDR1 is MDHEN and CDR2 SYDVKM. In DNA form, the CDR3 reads TGTGCCAGCAATCCGGGACACCCCCTGGGGCCTAGCAATCAGCCCCAGCATTTT. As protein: CASNPGHPLGPSNQPQHF.

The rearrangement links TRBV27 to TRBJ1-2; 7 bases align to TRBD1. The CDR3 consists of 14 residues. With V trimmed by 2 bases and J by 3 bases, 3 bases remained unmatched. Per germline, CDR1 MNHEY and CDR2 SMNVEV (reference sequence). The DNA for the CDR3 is TGTGCCAGCAGTTTAAACAGGGGTGACTATGGCTACACCTTC. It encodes CASSLNRGDYGYTF.

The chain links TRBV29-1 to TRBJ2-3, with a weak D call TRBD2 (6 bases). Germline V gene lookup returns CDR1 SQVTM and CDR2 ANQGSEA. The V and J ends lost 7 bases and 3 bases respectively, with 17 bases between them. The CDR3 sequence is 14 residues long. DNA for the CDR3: TGCAGCGCGGGAGACAGTTCCTGGACAGATACGCAGTATTTT. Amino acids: CSAGDSSWTDTQYF.

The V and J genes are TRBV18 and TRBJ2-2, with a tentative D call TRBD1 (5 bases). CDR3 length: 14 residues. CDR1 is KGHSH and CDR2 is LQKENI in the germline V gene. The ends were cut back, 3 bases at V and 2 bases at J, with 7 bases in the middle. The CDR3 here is CASSPTENTGELFF. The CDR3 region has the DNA TGTGCCAGCTCACCGACAGAAAACACCGGGGAGCTGTTTTTT.

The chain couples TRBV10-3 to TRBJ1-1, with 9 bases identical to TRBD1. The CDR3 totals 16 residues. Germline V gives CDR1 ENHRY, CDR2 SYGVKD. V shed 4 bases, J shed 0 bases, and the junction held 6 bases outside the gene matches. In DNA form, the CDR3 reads TGTGCCATCAGTGGTCGGGGGACAGGGATGAACACTGAAGCTTTCTTT. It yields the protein CAISGRGTGMNTEAFF.

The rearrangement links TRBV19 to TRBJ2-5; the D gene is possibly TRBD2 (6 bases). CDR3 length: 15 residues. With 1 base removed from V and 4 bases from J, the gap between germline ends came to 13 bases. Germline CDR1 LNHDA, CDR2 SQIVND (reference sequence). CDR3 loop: CASSIGAGPIETQYF. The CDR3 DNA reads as TGTGCCAGTAGTATAGGGGCGGGGCCGATAGAGACCCAGTACTTC.

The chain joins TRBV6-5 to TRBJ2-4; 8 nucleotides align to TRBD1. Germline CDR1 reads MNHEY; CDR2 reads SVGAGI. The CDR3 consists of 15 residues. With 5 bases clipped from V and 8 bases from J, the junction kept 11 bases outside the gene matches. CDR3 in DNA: TGTGCCAGCAGTGCCCTAACCGGACAGGGATACATTCAGTACTTC. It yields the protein CASSALTGQGYIQYF.

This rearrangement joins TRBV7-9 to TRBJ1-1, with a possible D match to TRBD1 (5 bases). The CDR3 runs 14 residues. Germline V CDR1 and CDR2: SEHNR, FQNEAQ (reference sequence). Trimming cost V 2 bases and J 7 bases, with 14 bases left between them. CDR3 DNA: TGTGCCAGCAGCTTAAACAGGCGACCTGTTGAAGCTTTCTTT. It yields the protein CASSLNRRPVEAFF.

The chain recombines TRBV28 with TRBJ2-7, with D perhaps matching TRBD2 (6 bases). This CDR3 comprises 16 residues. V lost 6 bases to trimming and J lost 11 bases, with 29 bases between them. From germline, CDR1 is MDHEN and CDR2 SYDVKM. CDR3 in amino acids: CASRPGAGPSTTGEYF. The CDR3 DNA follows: TGTGCCAGCAGGCCCGGGGCCGGACCTTCTACTACGGGGGAGTACTTC.

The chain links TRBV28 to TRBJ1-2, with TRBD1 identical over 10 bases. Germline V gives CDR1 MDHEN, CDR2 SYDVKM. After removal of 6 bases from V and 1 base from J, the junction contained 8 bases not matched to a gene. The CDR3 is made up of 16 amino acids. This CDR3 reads CASRGTGVGVNYGYTF. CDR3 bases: TGTGCCAGCAGGGGGACAGGGGTTGGAGTTAACTATGGCTACACCTTC.

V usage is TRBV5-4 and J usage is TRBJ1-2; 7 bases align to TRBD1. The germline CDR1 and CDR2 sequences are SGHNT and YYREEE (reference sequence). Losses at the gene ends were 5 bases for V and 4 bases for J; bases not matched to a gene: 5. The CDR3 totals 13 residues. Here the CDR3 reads CASSLDRVYGYTF. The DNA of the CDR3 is TGTGCCAGCAGTTTAGACAGGGTCTATGGCTACACCTTC.

The CDR3 DNA reads TGTGCCAGCAGCAGATCACTAGTTCGTAGTTACGAGCAGTACTTC. Translation: CASSRSLVRSYEQYF. The chain uses TRBV9 and TRBJ2-7, with D perhaps matching TRBD2 (5 bases). The germline gives CDR1 SGDLS, CDR2 YYNGEE. The V end was cut by 4 bases, the J end by 4 bases, with 18 bases between. This CDR3 region has 15 residues.

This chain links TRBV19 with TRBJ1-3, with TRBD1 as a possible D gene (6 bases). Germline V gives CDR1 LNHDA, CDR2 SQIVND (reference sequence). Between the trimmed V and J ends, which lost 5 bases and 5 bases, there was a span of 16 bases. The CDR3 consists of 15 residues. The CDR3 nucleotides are TGTGCCAGTAGTCTCCTGGGCGGGGGCCGAAACACCATATATTTT. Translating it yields CASSLLGGGRNTIYF.

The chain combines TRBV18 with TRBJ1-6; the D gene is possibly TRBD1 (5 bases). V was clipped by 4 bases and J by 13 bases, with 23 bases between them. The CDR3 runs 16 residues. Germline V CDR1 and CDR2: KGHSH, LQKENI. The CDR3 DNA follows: TGTGCCAGCTCACTAACGACGGGGGTGGGTGGTGATCCCCTCCACTTT. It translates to CASSLTTGVGGDPLHF.

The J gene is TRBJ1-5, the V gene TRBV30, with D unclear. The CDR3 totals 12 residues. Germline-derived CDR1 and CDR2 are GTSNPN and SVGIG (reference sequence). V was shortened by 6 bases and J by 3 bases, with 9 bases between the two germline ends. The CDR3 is CACTDNNQPQHF. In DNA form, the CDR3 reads TGTGCCTGCACAGACAACAATCAGCCCCAGCATTTT.

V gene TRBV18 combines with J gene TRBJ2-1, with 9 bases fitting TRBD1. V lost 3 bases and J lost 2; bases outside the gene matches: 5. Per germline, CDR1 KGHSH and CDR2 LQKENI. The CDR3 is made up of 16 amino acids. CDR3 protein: CASSPPGQGPYNEQFF. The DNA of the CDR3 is TGTGCCAGCTCACCCCCGGGACAGGGCCCCTACAATGAGCAGTTCTTC. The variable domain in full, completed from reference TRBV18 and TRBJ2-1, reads NAGVMQNPRHLVRRRGQEARLRCSPMKGHSHVYWYRQLPEEGLKFMVYLQKENIIDESGMPKERFSAEFPKEGPSILRIQQVVRGDSAAYFCASSPPGQGPYNEQFFGPGTRLTVL.

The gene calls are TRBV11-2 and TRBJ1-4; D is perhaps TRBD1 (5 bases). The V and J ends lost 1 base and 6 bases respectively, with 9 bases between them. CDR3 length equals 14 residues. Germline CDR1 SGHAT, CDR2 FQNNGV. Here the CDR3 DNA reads TGTGCCAGCAGCTTAGTATCCAGGGATGAAAAACTGTTTTTT. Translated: CASSLVSRDEKLFF.

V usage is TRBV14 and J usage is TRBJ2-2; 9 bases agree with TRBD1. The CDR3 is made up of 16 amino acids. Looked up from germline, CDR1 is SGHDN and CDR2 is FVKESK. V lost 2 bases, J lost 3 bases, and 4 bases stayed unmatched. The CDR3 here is CASSQWWTGDTGELFF. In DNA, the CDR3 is TGTGCCAGCAGCCAATGGTGGACAGGGGACACCGGGGAGCTGTTTTTT.

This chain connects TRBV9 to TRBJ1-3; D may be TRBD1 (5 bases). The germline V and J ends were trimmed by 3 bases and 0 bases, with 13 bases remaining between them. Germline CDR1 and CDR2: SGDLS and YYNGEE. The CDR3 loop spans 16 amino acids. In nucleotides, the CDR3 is TGTGCCAGCAGCGCTCGTACAGGACCCTCTGGAAACACCATATATTTT. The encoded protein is CASSARTGPSGNTIYF.